This TCR beta chain originates from a study of Graves' ophthalmopathy and Graves' hyperthyroidism. Regarding the study as a whole: Progression of ophthalmopathy was predicted by the model with roughly 68% sensitivity and approximately 72% specificity. In blood appeared most of the expanded thyroid clonotypes whose frequency exceeded 0.001.

The CDR3 runs to 17 residues. Trimming removed 0 bases at V and 0 bases at J, with 14 bases between. Germline V gene data show CDR1 as SGHAT and CDR2 as FQNNGV. The authors amplified TCR beta CDR3 regions from RNA transcripts. The workflow started with a first-round RT-PCR run with HTBI primers and then moved on to a second-round multiplex PCR. TCRdb processed the multiplex PCR reads anew with MiXCR; each CDR3 protein has one entry. The sample includes some 400,000 distinct CDR3 sequences, about 16% of them seen just once. This clonotype was counted at least ten times. As yet, its antigen is unknown. Moderate-to-severe activity, with CAS ≥3, NOSPECS ≥4 and duration under 3 months, characterized the donors with ophthalmopathy.

V usage is TRBV11-2 and J usage is TRBJ1-1, with a possible D match to TRBD1 (5 bases). This clonotype originated in a woman in her late teens or twenties with Graves' ophthalmopathy. Sequencing used peripheral blood. CDR3 amino acids: CASSLEGGWVLNTEAFF. CDR3 sequence (DNA): TGTGCCAGCAGCTTAGAGGGGGGGTGGGTCTTGAACACTGAAGCTTTCTTT.